This T cell receptor beta chain was identified during a study of spatial heterogeneity in lung cancer (dated by TCRdb to 2018 to 2020). For the wider study: Beta-chain transcripts were consistently detected in greater numbers than alpha-chain transcripts, which likely reflected higher beta-chain transcript abundance. In the raw uncorrected reads, each unique combination of TCR and UMI appeared on average more than ten times. In non-small cell lung cancer, the study quantitatively compared TCR alpha and beta repertoires across several tumor regions, matched nontumor lung, and blood. TCR repertoire features were related to nonsynonymous mutation counts determined by whole-exome sequencing of tumor tissue. Both alpha and beta chains were TCR-sequenced in samples taken at surgery, namely 220 tumor regions, around 64 matched nontumor lung samples and 50 to 60 PBMC samples.

This clonotype was detected many times. Its antigen is unknown. No base-level quality is on record; no much larger clone is a single base apart. The protocol used for the library was 5' RACE. This sample was sequenced with a NextSeq 500. In the TCR library protocol, a unique molecular identifier was attached to each TCR cDNA molecule so that PCR and sequencing errors could be corrected. Per the authors' processing: Decombinator tools were used for TCR identification, UMI-based error correction and CDR3 extraction. Expanded TCRs were defined as those above a frequency of 2 per 1,000, corresponding to the top 1% of the tumor frequency distribution. Each repertoire was subsampled 100 times to 5,000 TCRs, after which Renyi diversity was computed with the R vegan package. CDR3 similarity networks were built from amino acid triplet string-kernel similarity, with CDR3s being connected when pairwise similarity was above 0.82. TCRdb redid the processing of the public reads, applying fastp at Q25 and MiXCR, and retained in-frame beta chains. Identical CDR3 proteins give one entry, which carries the most common genes and DNA. The V and J calls and clone size come from TCRdb's table, not from the authors' own analysis. The sample records around 60,000 distinct CDR3 sequences, roughly 7.9% of which are singletons. Of the sample, approximately 15% falls within the top ten clones.

The CDR3, cysteine through phenylalanine, is 16 amino acids long. This entry keeps only the CDR3 DNA: 48 bases, framed from base 1. The germline V end is reduced by 5 bases and the J end by 3 bases; junction bases left unmatched: 9. CDR1 SGHTA and CDR2 FQGNSA were looked up in the germline V gene. The study at large found these results: Ubiquitous expanded tumor TCRs showed up in blood more often at tumor resection than at routine follow-up. Confirming at a functional level the hypothesis that regional TCRs recognize regional mutations was considered to require additional single-cell paired TCR alpha and beta sequencing.

Read against the paper, the sample's time point label means: sample taken at primary tumor resection. TCR sequencing used whole RNA extracted from tumor and nontumor lung tissue, or from cryopreserved PBMC samples, without cell sorting. Donors were over 60 patients with early-stage, untreated non-small cell lung cancer from the lung TRACERx cohort. Only patients for whom sufficient RNA was available from at least two tumor regions were selected for TCR sequencing. The sequencing here drew on PBMCs, taken at surgery. This clonotype originated in a female donor with early-stage non-small cell lung cancer. The chain links TRBV7-2 with TRBJ2-3; 9 central nucleotides agree with TRBD2. The CDR3 reads CASSPRRGGTTDTQYF. The sequenced DNA: TGTGCCAGCAGCCCCCGGCGGGGGGGCACGACAGATACGCAGTATTTT.